A selection of T cell receptor beta chains follows, all from one sample in a study of identical twins. TCRdb ran MiXCR on the 5' RACE reads and lists one entry per CDR3 protein. The sample has about 660,000 distinct CDR3 sequences; approximately 9% are singletons. The same sample was also studied in work on yellow fever vaccine responses in identical twins.

Specimen: PBMCs. Receptors were obtained from a woman in her late teens or twenties in good health. Both conserved end residues are part of each CDR3. A D gene is named only where the DNA matches it firmly. Only some rows state a clone size, as once, few, many or a class for expanded clones.

V gene: TRBV18; J gene: TRBJ2-3; D gene: TRBD1; clone size: few; CDR3 DNA: TGTGCCAGCTCACAACCAGGGGGCCTCGCCCCAGATACGCAGTATTTT; CDR3 protein: CASSQPGGLAPDTQYF
V gene: TRBV6-5; J gene: TRBJ2-5; D gene: NA; clone size: many; CDR3 DNA: TGTGCCAGCTCCCCTGGGCAGACCCAGTACTTC; CDR3 protein: CASSPGQTQYF
V gene: TRBV24-1; J gene: TRBJ1-5; D gene: NA; clone size: few; CDR3 DNA: TGTGCCACCAGTGTGGGTAATCATCAGCCCCAGCATTTT; CDR3 protein: CATSVGNHQPQHF
V gene: TRBV20-1; J gene: TRBJ2-2; D gene: TRBD2; clone size: NA; CDR3 DNA: TGCAGTGCTAGGACTGGACTAGCGAGGATCACCGGGGAGCTGTTTTTT; CDR3 protein: CSARTGLARITGELFF
V gene: TRBV20-1; J gene: TRBJ2-2; D gene: NA; clone size: NA; CDR3 DNA: TGCAGTGCAAGTAAAACTAGCCTTCGAGGGACCGGGGAGCTGTTTTTT; CDR3 protein: CSASKTSLRGTGELFF
V gene: TRBV7-6; J gene: TRBJ2-5; D gene: NA; clone size: NA; CDR3 DNA: TGTGCCAGCAGCGCGGACGGGGGCCAAGAGACCCAGTACTTC; CDR3 protein: CASSADGGQETQYF
V gene: TRBV7-2; J gene: TRBJ2-3; D gene: NA; clone size: NA; CDR3 DNA: TGTGCCAGCACCATGAGTGGGAGTCGTACAGATACGCAGTATTTT; CDR3 protein: CASTMSGSRTDTQYF
V gene: TRBV4-3; J gene: TRBJ2-1; D gene: NA; clone size: few; CDR3 DNA: TGCGCCAGCAGCCAAGATTTTAGCGTCAACAATGAGCAGTTCTTC; CDR3 protein: CASSQDFSVNNEQFF
V gene: TRBV6-1; J gene: TRBJ2-7; D gene: NA; clone size: NA; CDR3 DNA: TGTGCCAGCAGTGAAGCAGGGAGCTCCTACGAGCAGTACTTC; CDR3 protein: CASSEAGSSYEQYF
V gene: TRBV5-6; J gene: TRBJ2-5; D gene: TRBD1; clone size: few; CDR3 DNA: TGTGCCAGCAGCTCGGGACAGGCGTACCAAGAGACCCAGTACTTC; CDR3 protein: CASSSGQAYQETQYF
V gene: TRBV24-1; J gene: TRBJ2-1; D gene: NA; clone size: many; CDR3 DNA: TGTGCCACCAGTGATGCCGGGGCGCGGCGGCAGTTCTTC; CDR3 protein: CATSDAGARRQFF
V gene: TRBV7-2; J gene: TRBJ1-1; D gene: NA; clone size: few; CDR3 DNA: TGTGCCAGCAGCTCCCCGGGACGTGGGGGGAACACTGAAGCTTTCTTT; CDR3 protein: CASSSPGRGGNTEAFF
V gene: TRBV5-1; J gene: TRBJ2-7; D gene: NA; clone size: many; CDR3 DNA: TGCGCCAGCAGCTTGGGACAGACAACGTCCTACGAGCAGTACTTC; CDR3 protein: CASSLGQTTSYEQYF
V gene: TRBV3-1; J gene: TRBJ2-3; D gene: NA; clone size: many; CDR3 DNA: TGTGCCAGCAGCCACAACTTGGACACAGATACGCAGTATTTT; CDR3 protein: CASSHNLDTDTQYF
V gene: TRBV24-1; J gene: TRBJ2-5; D gene: TRBD2; clone size: few; CDR3 DNA: TGTGCCACCAGTACGCTATTAGCGGGACAAGAGACCCAGTACTTC; CDR3 protein: CATSTLLAGQETQYF